The sequence of this T cell receptor beta chain was determined in a study of blood T cell repertoires in COVID-19. Study summary: Samples representing acute and convalescent COVID-19 were sourced from the United States, Italy and Spain. Sources were T cells, B-cell-depleted T cells, or PBMCs; the material itself was cDNA or gDNA.

Authors' methods: Estimates of nucleated cell counts were drawn from the amplification of reference gene primers. Here immunoSEQ multiplex PCR was the method, and the copy in TCRdb shows in-frame clones only, minus some. V and J calls and clone size follow that table, whereas D and trimming were derived from the DNA. The sample yields some 59,000 clones, around 77% seen once. Germline V lookup: CDR1 SGHTA, CDR2 FQGNSA. The CDR3 covers 15 residues. J gave up 7 bases and V 1 base, and 7 bases lay outside the gene matches. What was sequenced was peripheral blood. The sequence was obtained from an elderly man with active or convalescent COVID-19. This sequence joins TRBV7-2 and TRBJ2-1; 7 nucleotides align to TRBD1. This CDR3 reads CASSLVAGGTNEQFF. The CDR3 DNA follows: TGTGCCAGCAGCTTAGTGGCAGGGGGAACAAATGAGCAGTTCTTC.